This T cell receptor (beta chain) was identified in a study of blood T cell repertoires in COVID-19. In the study overall: There were acute and convalescent COVID-19 samples, and they came from the United States, Italy and Spain. Sources were T cells, B-cell-depleted T cells, or PBMCs; the material itself was cDNA or gDNA.

Authors' processing steps: It was from reference gene primer amplification that nucleated cell counts were estimated. Profiled with immunoSEQ multiplex PCR; TCRdb holds only in-frame clones, not every one. V and J calls and clone size are copied from that table; D and trimming were computed from the DNA. The sample yields around 270,000 clones, roughly 90% seen once. The clonotype originates from a man aged 30 to 45 with acute or convalescent COVID-19. The sample was peripheral blood.

CDR3 amino acids: CASSNSYYGYTF. Here the CDR3 DNA reads TGTGCCAGCAGTAACAGCTACTATGGCTACACCTTC. This chain links TRBV28 with TRBJ1-2, with D hard to call. This CDR3 comprises 12 residues. Looked up from germline, CDR1 is MDHEN and CDR2 is SYDVKM. The V end was cut by 5 bases, the J end by 3 bases, with 7 bases between.